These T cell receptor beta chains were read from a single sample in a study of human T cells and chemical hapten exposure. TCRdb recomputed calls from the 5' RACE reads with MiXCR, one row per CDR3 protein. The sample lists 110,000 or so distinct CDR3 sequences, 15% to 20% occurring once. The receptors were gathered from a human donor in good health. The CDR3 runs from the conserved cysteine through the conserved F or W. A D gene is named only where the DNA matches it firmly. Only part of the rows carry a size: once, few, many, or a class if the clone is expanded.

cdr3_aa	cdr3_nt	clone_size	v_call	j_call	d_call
CSAKSSVQETQYF	TGCAGTGCTAAGTCTTCGGTCCAAGAGACCCAGTACTTC	once	TRBV20-1	TRBJ2-5	NA
CANRPLGGLTDTQYF	TGCGCCAACAGACCACTTGGGGGCTTAACAGATACGCAGTATTTT	NA	TRBV5-1	TRBJ2-3	NA
CASSPKTGRYEQYF	TGTGCCAGCAGCCCGAAGACGGGACGCTACGAGCAGTACTTC	few	TRBV11-1	TRBJ2-7	NA
CASSLGALAALSTDTQYF	TGTGCCAGCAGCTTAGGGGCCCTAGCGGCATTAAGCACAGATACGCAGTATTTT	NA	TRBV7-2	TRBJ2-3	TRBD2
CASSRKGTQMSGANVLTF	TGCGCCAGCAGCCGAAAGGGGACACAGATGTCTGGGGCCAACGTCCTGACTTTC	few	TRBV4-1	TRBJ2-6	NA
CASSLDQQETQYF	TGTGCCAGCTCACTGGACCAGCAAGAGACCCAGTACTTC	NA	TRBV18	TRBJ2-5	NA
CSAPKGPGETQYF	TGCAGTGCTCCCAAGGGACCGGGGGAGACCCAGTACTTC	few	TRBV20-1	TRBJ2-5	NA
CASSYSTGVSGLGGELFF	TGTGCCAGCAGTTACTCGACCGGCGTGAGCGGGCTAGGTGGGGAGCTGTTTTTT	NA	TRBV6-5	TRBJ2-2	NA
CASSSRTGYNSPLHF	TGTGCCAGCAGCTCCCGTACGGGGTATAATTCACCCCTCCACTTT	few	TRBV7-9	TRBJ1-6	NA
CSASNSGKSSYNEQFF	TGCAGTGCTAGTAATAGCGGGAAGAGCTCCTACAATGAGCAGTTCTTC	NA	TRBV20-1	TRBJ2-1	TRBD2
CSARPRETKYNNEQFF	TGCAGTGCTAGACCTAGAGAGACTAAGTATAACAATGAGCAGTTCTTC	NA	TRBV20-1	TRBJ2-1	NA
CASSLRARETGNTIYF	TGTGCCAGCAGTTTACGCGCCAGGGAGACCGGAAACACCATATATTTT	NA	TRBV12-3/TRBV12-4	TRBJ1-3	NA
CASTSPGRGTNEQFF	TGTGCCAGCACCTCCCCCGGGCGGGGTACGAATGAGCAGTTCTTC	NA	TRBV6-5	TRBJ2-1	NA
CASSQDIAGETQYF	TGTGCCAGCAGCCAAGATATAGCGGGAGAGACCCAGTACTTC	NA	TRBV3-1	TRBJ2-5	TRBD2
CASSLGVLAAPAKNIQYF	TGTGCCAGCAGCTTAGGGGTTCTAGCGGCCCCAGCCAAAAACATTCAGTACTTC	few	TRBV7-9	TRBJ2-4	TRBD2
CASSMREVGELFF	TGTGCCAGCAGTATGAGGGAGGTCGGGGAGCTGTTTTTT	many	TRBV19	TRBJ2-2	NA
CASSVGPGGETQYF	TGCGCCAGCAGCGTCGGACCAGGGGGAGAGACCCAGTACTTC	NA	TRBV5-1	TRBJ2-5	TRBD1
CSVEPRDRGGEQYF	TGCAGCGTTGAACCCCGGGACAGGGGAGGCGAGCAGTACTTC	NA	TRBV29-1	TRBJ2-7	TRBD1
CASSGGQYTEAFF	TGTGCCAGCAGCGGGGGACAGTACACTGAAGCTTTCTTT	NA	TRBV11-2	TRBJ1-1	TRBD1
CASSNPGPSEMAEAFF	TGTGCCAGCAGCAACCCCGGTCCCTCGGAGATGGCTGAAGCTTTCTTT	few	TRBV28	TRBJ1-1	NA
CSAGPTGSLSTDTQYF	TGCAGTGCTGGCCCGACAGGGTCGTTAAGCACAGATACGCAGTATTTT	few	TRBV20-1	TRBJ2-3	TRBD1
CASSPGSLRGAFF	TGCGCCAGCAGCCCGGGGTCCTTAAGAGGAGCTTTCTTT	few	TRBV5-1	TRBJ1-1	NA
CASGPGLAREETQYF	TGTGCTAGTGGTCCCGGACTAGCGAGGGAAGAGACCCAGTACTTC	few	TRBV12-5	TRBJ2-5	TRBD2
CASSLIGANPEAFF	TGTGCCAGCAGTTTAATCGGGGCAAACCCTGAAGCTTTCTTT	NA	TRBV28	TRBJ1-1	NA
CSARSGANVLTF	TGCAGTGCTAGATCGGGGGCCAACGTCCTGACTTTC	many	TRBV20-1	TRBJ2-6	NA
CASGFTGQAADTQYF	TGTGCCAGCGGTTTCACGGGACAGGCGGCAGATACGCAGTATTTT	NA	TRBV28	TRBJ2-3	TRBD1
CSVDSGRQYF	TGCAGCGTTGATAGCGGGAGGCAGTACTTC	few	TRBV29-1	TRBJ2-7	TRBD2
CASSWTPNNEQFF	TGTGCCAGCAGCTGGACCCCGAACAATGAGCAGTTCTTC	few	TRBV12-3/TRBV12-4	TRBJ2-1	NA
CSGPRQGAYTEAFF	TGCAGTGGCCCAAGACAGGGGGCCTACACTGAAGCTTTCTTT	few	TRBV20-1	TRBJ1-1	TRBD1
CSVTHSGYGYTF	TGCAGCGTGACCCATTCGGGATATGGCTACACCTTC	NA	TRBV29-1	TRBJ1-2	NA
CSVEEAPDTQYF	TGCAGCGTCGAAGAGGCCCCAGATACGCAGTATTTT	few	TRBV29-1	TRBJ2-3	NA
CASSLAQGAMTNEKLFF	TGTGCCAGCAGCTTGGCTCAGGGGGCGATGACTAATGAAAAACTGTTTTTT	few	TRBV5-8	TRBJ1-4	TRBD1
CASSVGAGTLLNTEAFF	TGTGCCAGCAGCGTAGGGGCAGGAACTTTGTTGAACACTGAAGCTTTCTTT	NA	TRBV9	TRBJ1-1	NA
CSMTSGLHGYGDTF	TGCAGCATGACTTCAGGGTTACACGGCTATGGCGACACCTTC	NA	TRBV29-1	TRBJ1-2	NA
CASSLTGGGNQPQHF	TGTGCCAGCAGTTTGACAGGGGGCGGCAATCAGCCCCAGCATTTT	few	TRBV7-8	TRBJ1-5	TRBD1
CSVETSRPEAFF	TGCAGCGTTGAGACCTCGCGGCCTGAAGCTTTCTTT	NA	TRBV29-1	TRBJ1-1	NA
CASSEGGFTAMGYTF	TGTGCCAGCAGTGAAGGAGGGTTCACCGCCATGGGCTACACCTTC	few	TRBV6-1	TRBJ1-2	NA
CASSNTGEQFF	TGTGCCAGCAGCAACACAGGGGAGCAGTTCTTC	few	TRBV6-2/TRBV6-3	TRBJ2-1	NA
CSANLGTPSSYEQYF	TGCAGTGCTAACTTAGGGACCCCGAGCTCCTACGAGCAGTACTTC	NA	TRBV20-1	TRBJ2-7	NA
CASSLVGLAGGYNEQFF	TGTGCCAGCAGCTTAGTGGGACTAGCGGGAGGGTACAATGAGCAGTTCTTC	NA	TRBV7-3	TRBJ2-1	TRBD2
CASSQDWGETQYF	TGTGCCAGCAGCCAAGATTGGGGAGAGACCCAGTACTTC	NA	TRBV14	TRBJ2-5	NA